The present TCR beta chain was sequenced within a study of T cells in Graves' hyperthyroidism and ophthalmopathy. There were TCR beta CDR3 regions amplified from RNA transcripts. RT-PCR in the first round (using the HTBI primer set) targeted the TCR CDR3. From the multiplex PCR reads, TCRdb called clonotypes with MiXCR, one entry per CDR3 protein. The repertoire holds 610,000 or so distinct CDR3 sequences, with 35% to 55% as singletons. The CDR3 has 10 residues. Germline CDR1 is SGHRS and CDR2 is YFSETQ. Findings of the study overall: Ophthalmopathy was distinguished from stable hyperthyroidism by 13 V-J signatures.

Regarding this clonotype: The antigen is undetermined. One end of the junction fails to match germline, which may point to a read error.

Investigators excluded patients with uncontrolled infection, other autoimmune disease, pregnancy or lactation. Diagnoses rested on clinical symptoms, serum thyroxine and TRAb, thyroid ultrasound and orbital computed tomography. Sample: peripheral blood or thyroid tissue (not recorded which). The source of this sequence is a woman between 18 and 29 years old with Graves' hyperthyroidism. The rearrangement uses TRBV5-1 and TRBJ1-5; D is unresolved. CDR3 loop: CASSLAMEGF. The CDR3 DNA reads TGCGCCAGCAGCTTGGCCATGGAGGGTTTT.